These 16 T cell receptor beta chains came from one sample sequenced in a study of T cell repertoires in cytomegalovirus infection (dated by TCRdb to between 2018 and 2020). Sequenced on an Illumina HiSeq 1500. TCRdb reanalyzed the raw reads on its own, using fastp at Q25 for trimming and MiXCR for clone calling, and kept in-frame beta chains. Entries that share a CDR3 protein sequence are merged under the most common genes and DNA. Here the sample has under 600,000 distinct CDR3 sequences; approximately 15% occur a single time. The ten largest clones add up to under 30% of the sample. Sequencing was carried out using CD8+ T cells from PBMCs. These receptors were collected from a human donor in good health (CMV status not recorded). Some clones in this sample may be carry-over from other donors' samples.

Ten or more counts support this clonotype. This chain connects TRBV11-2 to TRBJ2-3, with TRBD1 identical over 11 bases. From germline, CDR1 is SGHAT and CDR2 FQNNGV. The CDR3 totals 15 residues. V lost 4 bases and J lost 3; bases outside the gene matches: 3. The CDR3 here is CASSYRDRGTDTQYF. Here the CDR3 DNA reads TGTGCCAGCAGCTACCGGGACAGGGGGACAGATACGCAGTATTTT.

The table lists this clonotype with many counts. The V gene is TRBV7-2, the J gene TRBJ2-5; tentative D call: TRBD1 (6 bases). The germline V gene has CDR1 SGHTA and CDR2 FQGNSA. The ends were cut back, 1 base at V and 3 bases at J, with 15 bases in the middle. The CDR3 covers 16 residues. CDR3 DNA: TGTGCCAGCAGCTTAGAACTCCAGGGGTGGGAAGAGACCCAGTACTTC. It yields the protein CASSLELQGWEETQYF.

This clonotype has a handful of counts. The chain recombines TRBV29-1 with TRBJ2-7; TRBD2 matches at 7 bases. Germline V gene data show CDR1 as SQVTM and CDR2 as ANQGSEA. Trimming removed 4 bases from V and 6 bases from J; junction bases left unmatched: 15. This CDR3 is built from 15 residues. CDR3 loop: CSVGGQGGGGGEQYF. The CDR3 DNA is TGCAGCGTTGGGGGCCAGGGCGGGGGAGGTGGCGAGCAGTACTTC.

The genes are TRBV9 and TRBJ2-1; a possible D gene is TRBD1 (6 bases). CDR3 size: 16 residues. The V and J ends lost 0 bases and 0 bases respectively, with 10 bases between them. From germline, CDR1 is SGDLS and CDR2 YYNGEE. The CDR3 DNA sequence: TGTGCCAGCAGCGTAGAAACAGGGTACTCCTACAATGAGCAGTTCTTC. Its protein product is CASSVETGYSYNEQFF.

This clonotype appeared many times. The V call is TRBV28, the J call TRBJ2-1; 7 nucleotides align to TRBD2. The length of the CDR3 is 13 residues. Germline assignment: CDR1 MDHEN and CDR2 SYDVKM. Unmatched junction bases numbered 1, after V lost 1 base and J lost 7 bases. The CDR3 is CASSLYGGNEQFF. CDR3 sequence (DNA): TGTGCCAGCAGTTTATACGGGGGGAATGAGCAGTTCTTC.

There are many counts of this clonotype. This sequence joins TRBV7-6 and TRBJ2-2; 10 positions agree with TRBD1. CDR1 and CDR2 (germline): SGHVS, FNYEAQ. The CDR3 totals 14 residues. Trimming at V came to 8 bases and at J to 6 bases, leaving 6 bases not matched to a gene. For the CDR3, the DNA is TGTGCCAGCGGGGGGACAGGGGCCCCCGGGGAGCTGTTTTTT. Amino acid sequence: CASGGTGAPGELFF.

This clonotype came up many times. The chain uses TRBV7-8 and TRBJ2-7; no reliable D call. Germline CDR1 SGHVS, CDR2 FQNEAQ. This CDR3 has 15 residues. V was trimmed by 1 base and J by 0 bases, leaving 10 bases between them. The CDR3 bases are TGTGCCAGCAGCTTAGAGGTCCCGAGCTCCTACGAGCAGTACTTC. Its translation is CASSLEVPSSYEQYF. The variable domain in full, with the rest retrieved from reference TRBV7-8 and TRBJ2-7, is GAGVSQSPRYKVAKRGQDVALRCDPISGHVSLFWYQQALGQGPEFLTYFQNEAQLDKSGLPSDRFFAERPEGSVSTLKIQRTQQEDSAVYLCASSLEVPSSYEQYFGPGTRLTVT.

This clonotype appeared a few times. V gene TRBV5-4 combines with J gene TRBJ2-7; TRBD1 is a possible D gene (5 bases). Germline V gives CDR1 SGHNT, CDR2 YYREEE (reference sequence). The CDR3 is 14 amino acids. The V and J ends lost 3 bases and 3 bases respectively, with 13 bases between them. In DNA form, the CDR3 reads TGTGCCAGCAGCTCGGTGGACAAGTACTACGAGCAGTACTTC. Protein product: CASSSVDKYYEQYF. Complete variable domain (other parts from reference TRBV5-4 and TRBJ2-7): ETGVTQSPTHLIKTRGQQVTLRCSSQSGHNTVSWYQQALGQGPQFIFQYYREEENGRGNFPPRFSGLQFPNYSSELNVNALELDDSALYLCASSSVDKYYEQYFGPGTRLTVT.

This clonotype came up many times. The rearrangement links TRBV7-6 to TRBJ2-7, with TRBD2 identical over 7 bases. Germline lookup yields CDR1 SGHVS and CDR2 FNYEAQ. With V trimmed by 6 bases and J by 3 bases, 5 bases remained unmatched. This CDR3 has 13 amino acids. Written as DNA, the CDR3 is TGTGCCAGCAGTCAGAGGGAGGGCTACGAGCAGTACTTC. Encoded protein: CASSQREGYEQYF.

This rearrangement joins TRBV6-1 to TRBJ2-7; 7 bases map to TRBD1. V was pared by 9 bases and J by 4 bases, with 15 bases of the junction left unmatched. This CDR3 region has 15 residues. From germline, CDR1 is MNHNS and CDR2 SASEGT. The CDR3 sequence is CASQTIRQGNYEQYF. The CDR3 DNA follows: TGTGCCAGTCAGACCATCCGACAGGGAAATTACGAGCAGTACTTC.

This rearrangement joins TRBV6-5 to TRBJ2-2, with D perhaps TRBD2 (5 bases). V lost 2 bases to trimming and J lost 5 bases, with 9 bases between them. The CDR3 length is 14 residues. Germline V CDR1 and CDR2: MNHEY, SVGAGI. The CDR3 loop reads CASSYDRRTGELFF. CDR3 nucleotide sequence: TGTGCCAGCAGTTACGACCGGAGGACCGGGGAGCTGTTTTTT.

The chain recombines TRBV27 with TRBJ1-4; D remains ambiguous. The germline gives CDR1 MNHEY, CDR2 SMNVEV (reference sequence). The CDR3 totals 15 residues. Deletions cut 6 bases from V and 3 bases from J, with 14 bases between. CDR3 sequence: CASSEVRMANEKLFF. CDR3 nucleotide sequence: TGTGCCAGCAGCGAAGTCCGTATGGCTAATGAAAAACTGTTTTTT.

This clonotype was seen repeatedly, ten times or more. The junction and the germline gene differ at one end; a read error may be behind it. This chain uses TRBV4-2 with TRBJ1-1; no definite D call. Germline CDR1 and CDR2: LGHNA and YNFKEQ. CDR3 length: 12 residues. The DNA of the CDR3 is TGCGCCAGCAGCCAAGAGAACACTGAAGCTTTCTTT. This codes for CASSQENTEAFF.

This clonotype was seen a few times. This chain joins TRBV5-6 and TRBJ2-1; D possibly matches TRBD1 or TRBD2 (5 bases each). Trimming removed 4 bases at V and 4 bases at J, with 15 bases between. Germline CDR1 reads SGHDT; CDR2 reads YYEEEE. The CDR3 is 15 amino acids. CDR3 sequence: CASSPGTAPYNEQFF. Here the CDR3 DNA reads TGTGCCAGCAGCCCCGGGACCGCCCCTTACAATGAGCAGTTCTTC.

The genes are TRBV27 and TRBJ1-1; weak D call: TRBD1 (5 bases). Germline V gives CDR1 MNHEY, CDR2 SMNVEV (reference sequence). V lost 4 bases and J 10 bases, leaving 19 bases between the germline ends. The CDR3 is made up of 14 amino acids. The CDR3 nucleotides are TGTGCCAGCAGTTATGACCGCGCGGGGCTTGGAGCTTTCTTT. Protein sequence: CASSYDRAGLGAFF.

This clonotype was seen more than once but under ten times. The CDR3 bases are TGTGCCAGCAGGGAAGACACAGGGGGCGTTCGCTACACCTTC. Translation gives CASREDTGGVRYTF. The rearrangement joins TRBV5-6 to TRBJ1-2; 9 positions match TRBD1. With 5 bases clipped from V and 9 bases from J, the junction kept 11 bases outside the gene matches. The CDR3 runs to 14 residues. Germline V gene sequence: CDR1 SGHDT, CDR2 YYEEEE.